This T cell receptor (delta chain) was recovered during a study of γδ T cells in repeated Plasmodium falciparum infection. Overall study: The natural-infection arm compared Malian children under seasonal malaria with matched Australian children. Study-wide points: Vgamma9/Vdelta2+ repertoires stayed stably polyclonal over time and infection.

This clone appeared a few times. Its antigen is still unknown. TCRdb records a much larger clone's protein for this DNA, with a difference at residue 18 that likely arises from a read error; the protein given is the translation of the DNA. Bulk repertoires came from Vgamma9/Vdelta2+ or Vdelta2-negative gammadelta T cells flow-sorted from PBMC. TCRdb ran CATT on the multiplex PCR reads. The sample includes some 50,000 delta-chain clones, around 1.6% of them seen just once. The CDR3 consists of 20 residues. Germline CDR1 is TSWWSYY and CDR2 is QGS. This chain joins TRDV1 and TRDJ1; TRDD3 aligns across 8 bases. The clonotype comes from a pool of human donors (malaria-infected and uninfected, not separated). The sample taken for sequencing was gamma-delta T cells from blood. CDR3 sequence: CALGDSYWGSTGVWPDKPIF. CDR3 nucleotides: TGTGCTCTTGGGGATTCGTACTGGGGGTCCACCGGAGTCTGGCCCGATAAACCCATCTTT.